This TCR beta chain appears in the sequencing data of a study of blood T cell repertoires in COVID-19. As for the study in general: Spain, Italy and the United States supplied samples that represented acute and convalescent COVID-19.

Seattle's enrolled individuals joined amid active infection and were then monitored longitudinally. Authors' analysis steps: Amplified reference gene primers provided the basis for estimating nucleated cell counts. TCRdb's copy holds only in-frame clones and misses some; the assay was immunoSEQ multiplex PCR. The V and J calls and clone size are taken from that table; D and trimming were inferred from the DNA. The sample yields under 400,000 clones, roughly 87% seen once. The origin of this receptor is an older woman with COVID-19, enrolled during active disease. The material sequenced was peripheral blood.

CDR3 coding DNA: TGTGCCAGCAGTTTCCCGGGGACAGGGAACGGGGAGCTGTTTTTT. It is translated as CASSFPGTGNGELFF. The chain links TRBV28 to TRBJ2-2, with 9 nucleotides matching TRBD1. CDR1 and CDR2 from the germline V gene are MDHEN and SYDVKM. After removal of 3 bases from V and 7 bases from J, the junction contained 6 bases not matched to a gene. This CDR3 comprises 15 residues.